A selection of T cell receptor beta chains follows, all from one sample in a study of T cell clonotyping in hematopoietic cell transplantation. TCRdb's table, derived via immunoSEQ multiplex PCR, lists solely in-frame clones and lacks some. The data show 15,000 or so clones, about 90% seen once. Sequenced input: peripheral blood mononuclear cells. The origin of the receptors is a man aged 50-60 years in good health. Some clones in this sample may be carry-over from other donors' samples. CDR3s leave out the opening cysteine and the closing phenylalanine or tryptophan. D genes are given only for firm matches.

cdr3_length	j_call	v_call	d_call	cdr3_aa
14	TRBJ2-7	TRBV28	.	ASSLPPDYSSYEQY
11	TRBJ1-5	TRBV19	.	ASSIGRNQPQH
12	TRBJ2-3	TRBV29-1	TRBD2	SVIAGTTGGTQY
11	TRBJ2-3	TRBV11-3	.	ASRGAAPDTQY
12	TRBJ2-1	TRBV5-4	.	ASSLVYSFNEQF
13	TRBJ1-1	TRBV9	.	ASSVEASGTTEAF
11	TRBJ2-2	TRBV30	.	AWDPTGYGELF
13	TRBJ1-6	TRBV6-6	.	ASSYLRESNSPLH
12	TRBJ2-5	TRBV29-1	.	SVDWRVKQETQY
9	TRBJ1-1	TRBV20-1	.	SASLAAEAF
11	TRBJ1-2	TRBV5-1	TRBD1	ASATGGNYGYT
14	TRBJ1-3	TRBV25-1	.	ASSELWVGAGNTIY
12	TRBJ2-7	TRBV10-3	.	AISERDGPYEQY
13	TRBJ2-5	TRBV4-1	TRBD2	ASSPTAGGRETQY
11	TRBJ1-6	TRBV6-1	.	ASKDSPNSPLH
12	TRBJ1-6	TRBV6-5	.	ASRSWTGDSPLH
12	TRBJ1-2	TRBV28	.	ASSFPGFDYGYT
14	TRBJ2-3	TRBV7-6	TRBD2	ASSLTGGGRLDTQY
12	TRBJ2-7	TRBV15	.	ATSRDKGSHEQY
10	TRBJ1-6	TRBV27	.	ASSFEHSPLH
13	TRBJ2-1	TRBV6-5	.	ASKRPKRSYNEQF
16	TRBJ2-3	TRBV19	TRBD1	ASSRAGGGGDRTDTQY
12	TRBJ1-2	TRBV28	.	ASSLNGHPGGYT
15	TRBJ1-6	TRBV7-2	.	ASSFHGGGLYNSPLH
13	TRBJ1-1	TRBV28	TRBD1	ASSPRTGVNTEAF
12	TRBJ1-4	TRBV6-5	.	ASSYSGGNEKLF
13	TRBJ1-6	TRBV30	TRBD1	AWSPPGTVASPLH
15	TRBJ2-2	TRBV15	.	ATSRGGSGQVTGELF
13	TRBJ1-6	TRBV10-3	TRBD1	AISDEGAGVSPLH
11	TRBJ1-2	TRBV27	.	ASSLWGNYGYT
13	TRBJ2-1	TRBV10-3	.	AISGNGGNYNEQF
11	TRBJ2-2	TRBV11-3	.	ASNEINTGELF
12	TRBJ1-3	TRBV9	.	ASSVVTERGTIY
11	TRBJ2-7	TRBV5-1	.	ASSPPSFLEQY
11	TRBJ1-5	TRBV6-4	.	ASRVQHNQPQH
14	TRBJ1-5	TRBV19	TRBD1	ASTYGGTGVDQPQH
11	TRBJ1-2	TRBV5-6	.	ASSPIEGYGYT
14	TRBJ1-6	TRBV2	.	ASMGGLSSYNSPLH
13	TRBJ2-1	TRBV28	TRBD1	ASSLPGQGYNEQF